This TCR beta chain was sequenced for a study of shared clonotypes between healthy human individuals. In the naive CD8 group, cells lacked CD45RO and were positively selected for CCR7, so terminally differentiated effector memory CD45RA+ cells were left out. Some clones are missing from TCRdb's copy, which holds only in-frame ones; the method was immunoSEQ multiplex PCR. The table includes about 1,900,000 clones, approximately 95% detected once. V lost 8 bases to trimming and J lost 2 bases, with 10 bases between them. The germline CDR1 and CDR2 sequences are MNHEY and SVGAGI. This CDR3 is built from 13 residues. This clone was counted a single time.

The chain has TRBV6-5 and TRBJ2-1, with D uncertain. The sample was naive CD8+ T cells sorted from blood. This sequence was found in a man aged 18 to 29 in good health. CDR3 coding DNA: TGTGCCAGCGGACCCCCGCCCTACAATGAGCAGTTCTTC. Its translation: CASGPPPYNEQFF.